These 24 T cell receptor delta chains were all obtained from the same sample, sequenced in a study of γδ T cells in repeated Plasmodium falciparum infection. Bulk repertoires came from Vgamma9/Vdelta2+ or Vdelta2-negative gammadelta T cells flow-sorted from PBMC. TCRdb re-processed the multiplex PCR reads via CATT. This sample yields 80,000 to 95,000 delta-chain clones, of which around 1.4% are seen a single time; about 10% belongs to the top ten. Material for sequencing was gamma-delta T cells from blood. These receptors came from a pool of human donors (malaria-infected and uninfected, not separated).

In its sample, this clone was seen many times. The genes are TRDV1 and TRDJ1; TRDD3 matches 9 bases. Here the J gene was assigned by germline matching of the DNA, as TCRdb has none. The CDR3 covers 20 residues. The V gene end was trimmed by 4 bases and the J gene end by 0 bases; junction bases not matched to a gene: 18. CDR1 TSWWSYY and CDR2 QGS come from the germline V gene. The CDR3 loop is CALGGLPPWGYALYTDKLIF. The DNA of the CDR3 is TGTGCTCTTGGGGGCCTTCCCCCTTGGGGATACGCGTTGTACACCGATAAACTCATCTTT.

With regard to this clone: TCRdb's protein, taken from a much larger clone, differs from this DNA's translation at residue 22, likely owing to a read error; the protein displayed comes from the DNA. CDR3 sequence: CALGATRISPVLGDRFGTDKLTF. The DNA of the CDR3 is TGTGCTCTTGGCGCGACGCGGATTTCCCCCGTACTGGGGGATAGATTTGGCACCGATAAACTCACCTTT. The J gene went uncalled, whereas the V gene is TRDV1; no DNA check was done on the table's D call, TRDD3. This CDR3 has 23 amino acids. CDR1 is TSWWSYY and CDR2 is QGS in the germline V gene.

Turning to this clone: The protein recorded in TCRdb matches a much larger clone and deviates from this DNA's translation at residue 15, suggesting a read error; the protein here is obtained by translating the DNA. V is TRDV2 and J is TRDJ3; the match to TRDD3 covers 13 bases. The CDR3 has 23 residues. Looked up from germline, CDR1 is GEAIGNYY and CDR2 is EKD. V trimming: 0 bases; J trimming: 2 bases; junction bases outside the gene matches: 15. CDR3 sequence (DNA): TGTGCCTGTGACACCGTTTCGGGACTGGGGGATACGCGGAGCCCCTGGGACACCCGACAGATGTTTTTC. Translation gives CACDTVSGLGDTRSPWDTRQMFF.

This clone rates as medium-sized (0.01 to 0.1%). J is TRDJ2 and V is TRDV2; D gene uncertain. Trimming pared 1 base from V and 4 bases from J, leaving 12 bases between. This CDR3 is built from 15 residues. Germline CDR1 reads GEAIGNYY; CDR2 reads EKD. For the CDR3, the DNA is TGTGCCTGTGACACTAGGGGTCACCCGACAGCACAACTCTTCTTT. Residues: CACDTRGHPTAQLFF.

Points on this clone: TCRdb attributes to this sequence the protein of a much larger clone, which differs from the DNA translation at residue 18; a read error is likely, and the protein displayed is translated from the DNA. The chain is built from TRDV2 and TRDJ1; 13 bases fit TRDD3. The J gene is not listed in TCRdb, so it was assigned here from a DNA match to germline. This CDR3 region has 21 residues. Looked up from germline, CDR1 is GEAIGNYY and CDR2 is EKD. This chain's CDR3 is CACDPVLGDTRVQSYTDELIF. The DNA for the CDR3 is TGTGCCTGTGACCCTGTACTGGGGGATACGCGCGTACAATCTTACACCGATGAACTCATCTTT.

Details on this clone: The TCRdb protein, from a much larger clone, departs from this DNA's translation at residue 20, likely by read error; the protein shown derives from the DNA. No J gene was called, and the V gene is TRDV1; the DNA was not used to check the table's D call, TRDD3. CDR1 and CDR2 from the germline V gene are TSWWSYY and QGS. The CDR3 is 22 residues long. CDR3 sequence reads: CALGELSLLYWGILGVTDKPIF. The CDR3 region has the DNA TGTGCTCTTGGGGAACTAAGCCTACTCTACTGGGGGATACTTGGGGTCACCGATAAACCCATCTTT.

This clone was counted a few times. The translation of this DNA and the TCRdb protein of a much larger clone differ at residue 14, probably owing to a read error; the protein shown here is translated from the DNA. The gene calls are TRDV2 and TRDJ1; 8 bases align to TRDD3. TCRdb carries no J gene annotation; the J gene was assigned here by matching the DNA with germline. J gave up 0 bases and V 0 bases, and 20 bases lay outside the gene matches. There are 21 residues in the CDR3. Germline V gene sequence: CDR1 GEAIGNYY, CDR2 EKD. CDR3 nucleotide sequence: TGTGCCTGTGACACCCGGCCTTCGTACGTACTGGGGGCCCCGTACACCGATAAACTCATCTTT. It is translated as CACDTRPSYVLGAPYTDKLIF.

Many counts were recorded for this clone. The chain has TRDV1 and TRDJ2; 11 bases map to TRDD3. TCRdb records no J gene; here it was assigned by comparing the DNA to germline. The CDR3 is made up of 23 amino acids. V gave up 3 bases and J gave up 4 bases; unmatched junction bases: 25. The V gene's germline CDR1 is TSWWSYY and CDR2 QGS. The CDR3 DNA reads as TGTGCTCTTGGGGAGCCAAGACGTCTTCCATCTGGGGGATACCTTTGTGGGACAGCACAACTCTTCTTT. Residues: CALGEPRRLPSGGYLCGTAQLFF.

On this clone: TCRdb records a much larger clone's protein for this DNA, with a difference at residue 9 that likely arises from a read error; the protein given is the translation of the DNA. CDR3 residues: CACDTVGDSTAQLFF. The CDR3 DNA sequence: TGTGCCTGTGACACCGTGGGGGATTCGACAGCTCAACTCTTCTTT. V gene TRDV2 combines with J gene TRDJ2, with TRDD3 matching over 8 bases. Germline assignment: CDR1 GEAIGNYY and CDR2 EKD. This CDR3 region has 15 residues.

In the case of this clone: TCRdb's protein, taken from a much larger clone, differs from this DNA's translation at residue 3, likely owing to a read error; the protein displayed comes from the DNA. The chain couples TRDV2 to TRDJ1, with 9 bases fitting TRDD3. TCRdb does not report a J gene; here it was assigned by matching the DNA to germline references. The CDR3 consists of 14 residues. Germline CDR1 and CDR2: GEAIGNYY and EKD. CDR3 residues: CARDTLLGETKLIF. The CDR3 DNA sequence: TGTGCCCGTGACACTTTACTGGGGGAAACTAAACTCATCTTT.

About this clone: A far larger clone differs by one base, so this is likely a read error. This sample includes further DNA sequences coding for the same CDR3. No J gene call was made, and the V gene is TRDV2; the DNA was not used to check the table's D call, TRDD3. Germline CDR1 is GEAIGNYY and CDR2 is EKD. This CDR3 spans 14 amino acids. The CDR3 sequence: CACDTMGVDDKLIF. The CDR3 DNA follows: TGTGCCTGTGATACAATGGGGGTGGACGATAAGCTCATCTTT.

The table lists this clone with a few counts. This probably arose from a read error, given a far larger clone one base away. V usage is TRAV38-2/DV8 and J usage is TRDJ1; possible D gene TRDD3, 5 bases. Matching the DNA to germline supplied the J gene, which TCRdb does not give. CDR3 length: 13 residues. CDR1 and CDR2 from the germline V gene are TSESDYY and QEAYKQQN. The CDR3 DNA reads TGTGCCTATAGGGCTATACGCCTCGATAAACTCATCTTT. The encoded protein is CAYRAIRLDKLIF.

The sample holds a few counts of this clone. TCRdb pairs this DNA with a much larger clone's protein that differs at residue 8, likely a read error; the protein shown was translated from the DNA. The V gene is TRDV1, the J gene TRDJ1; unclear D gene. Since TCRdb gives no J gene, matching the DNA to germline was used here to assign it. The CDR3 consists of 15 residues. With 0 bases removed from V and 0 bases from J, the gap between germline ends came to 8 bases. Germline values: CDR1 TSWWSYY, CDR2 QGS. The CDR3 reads CALGELGTNTDKLIF. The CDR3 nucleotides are TGTGCTCTTGGGGAACTAGGGACAAACACCGATAAACTCATCTTT.

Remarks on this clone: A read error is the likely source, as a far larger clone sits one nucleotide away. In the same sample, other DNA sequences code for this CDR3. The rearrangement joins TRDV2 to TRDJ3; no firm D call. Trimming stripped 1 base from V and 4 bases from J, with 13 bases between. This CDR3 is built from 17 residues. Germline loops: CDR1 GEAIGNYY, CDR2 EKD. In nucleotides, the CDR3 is TGTGCCTGTGACACTACCGGAGAGGATTGGGACACCCGACAGATGTTTTTC. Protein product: CACDTTGEDWDTRQMFF.

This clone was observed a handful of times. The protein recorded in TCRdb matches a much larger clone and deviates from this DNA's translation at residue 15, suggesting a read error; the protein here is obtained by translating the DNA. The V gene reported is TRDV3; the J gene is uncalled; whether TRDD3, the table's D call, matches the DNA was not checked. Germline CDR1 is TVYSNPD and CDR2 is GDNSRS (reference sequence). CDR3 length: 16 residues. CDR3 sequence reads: CAFGRSPRRIRDKLTF. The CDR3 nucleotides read TGTGCCTTTGGTCGATCTCCACGGCGGATACGCGATAAACTCACCTTT.

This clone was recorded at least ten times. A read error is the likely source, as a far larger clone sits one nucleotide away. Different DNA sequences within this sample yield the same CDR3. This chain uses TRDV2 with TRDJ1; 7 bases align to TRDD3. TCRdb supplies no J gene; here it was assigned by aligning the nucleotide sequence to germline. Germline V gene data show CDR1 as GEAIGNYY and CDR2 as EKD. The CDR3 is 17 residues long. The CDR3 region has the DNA TGTGCCTGCGACACCGTTGGTGGGGGACAACTTACCGATAAACTCATCTTT. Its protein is CACDTVGGGQLTDKLIF.

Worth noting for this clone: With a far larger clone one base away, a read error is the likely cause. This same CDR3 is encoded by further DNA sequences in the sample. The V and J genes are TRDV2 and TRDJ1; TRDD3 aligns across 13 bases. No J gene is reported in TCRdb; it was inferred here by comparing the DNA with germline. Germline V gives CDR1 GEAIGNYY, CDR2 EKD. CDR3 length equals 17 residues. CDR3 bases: TGCGCCTGTGACACTTTTACTGGGGGATACGCGGTCTATAAACTCATCTTT. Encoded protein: CACDTFTGGYAVYKLIF.

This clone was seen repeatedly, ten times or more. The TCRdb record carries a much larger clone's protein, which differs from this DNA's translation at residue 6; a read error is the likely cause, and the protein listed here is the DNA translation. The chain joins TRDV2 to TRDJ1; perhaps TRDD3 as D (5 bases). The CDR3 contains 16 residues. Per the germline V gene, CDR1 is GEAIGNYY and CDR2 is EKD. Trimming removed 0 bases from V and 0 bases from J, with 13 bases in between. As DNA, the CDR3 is TGTGCCTGTGACACCGCGGGGGCCTCGTACACCGATAAACTCATCTTT. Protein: CACDTAGASYTDKLIF.

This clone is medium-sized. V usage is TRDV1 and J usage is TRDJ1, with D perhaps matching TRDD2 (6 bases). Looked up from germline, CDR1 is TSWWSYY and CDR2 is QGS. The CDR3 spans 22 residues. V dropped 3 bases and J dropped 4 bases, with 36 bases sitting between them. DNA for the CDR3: TGTGCTCTTGGGGACCCCTATTTCCCCCTTCTTCCTCGTGTGTTAGTAGGCGATAAACTCATCTTT. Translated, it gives CALGDPYFPLLPRVLVGDKLIF.

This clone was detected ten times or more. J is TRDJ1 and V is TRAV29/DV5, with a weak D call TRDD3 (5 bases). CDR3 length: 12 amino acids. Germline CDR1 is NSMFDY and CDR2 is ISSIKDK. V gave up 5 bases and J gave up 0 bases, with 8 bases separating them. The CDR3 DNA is TGTGCAGCCTTGGGGTACACCGATAAACTCATCTTT. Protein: CAALGYTDKLIF. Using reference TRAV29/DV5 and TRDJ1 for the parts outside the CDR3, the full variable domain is DQQVKQNSPSLSVQEGRISILNCDYTNSMFDYFLWYKKYPAEGPTFLISISSIKDKNEDGRFTVFLNKSAKHLSLHIVPSQPGDSAVYFCAALGYTDKLIFGKGTRVTVEP.

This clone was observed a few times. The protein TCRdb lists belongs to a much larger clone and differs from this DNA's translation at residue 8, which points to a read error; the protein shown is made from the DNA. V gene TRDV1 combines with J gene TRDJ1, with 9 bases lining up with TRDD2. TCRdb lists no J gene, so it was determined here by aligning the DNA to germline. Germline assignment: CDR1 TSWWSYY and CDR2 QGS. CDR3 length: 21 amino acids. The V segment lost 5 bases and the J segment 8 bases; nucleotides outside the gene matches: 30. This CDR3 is CALGPKPTFLRRGARTGKLIF. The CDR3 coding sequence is TGTGCTCTTGGGCCAAAACCCACCTTCCTACGGAGGGGGGCCCGTACTGGAAAACTCATCTTT.

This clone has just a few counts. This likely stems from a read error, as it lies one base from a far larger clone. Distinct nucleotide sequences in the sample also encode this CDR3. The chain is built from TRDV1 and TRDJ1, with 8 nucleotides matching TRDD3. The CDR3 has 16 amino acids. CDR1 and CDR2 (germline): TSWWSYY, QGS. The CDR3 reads CALAHWGPHDPDKLIF. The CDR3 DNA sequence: TGTGCTCTTGCACACTGGGGGCCTCATGACCCCGATAAGCTCATCTTT.

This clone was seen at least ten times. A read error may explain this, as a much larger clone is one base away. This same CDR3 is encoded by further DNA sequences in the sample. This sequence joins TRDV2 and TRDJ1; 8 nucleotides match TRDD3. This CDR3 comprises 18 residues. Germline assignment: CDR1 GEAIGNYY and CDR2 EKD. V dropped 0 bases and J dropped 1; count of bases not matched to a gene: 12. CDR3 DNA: TGTGCCTGTGACACCCGTACTGGGGGGTACCAACCCACCGATAAACTCATCTTT. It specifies CACDTRTGGYQPTDKLIF.

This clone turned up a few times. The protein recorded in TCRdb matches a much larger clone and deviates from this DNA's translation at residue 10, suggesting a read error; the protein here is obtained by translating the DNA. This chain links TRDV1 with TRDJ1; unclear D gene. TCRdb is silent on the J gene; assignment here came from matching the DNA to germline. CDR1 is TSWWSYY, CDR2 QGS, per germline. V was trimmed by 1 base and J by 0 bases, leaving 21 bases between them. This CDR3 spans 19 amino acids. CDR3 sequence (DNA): TGTGCTCTTGGGGAACGATTTACTCTAGCCCTCGTGTACACCGATAAACTCATCTTT. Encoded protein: CALGERFTLALVYTDKLIF.